The 5 T cell receptor beta chains reported below all come from one sample, sequenced in a study of post-analysis software for immune sequencing data. Study results and limitations: Among 4 or 5 TRBV segments more frequent in patients than controls were TRBV5-6, TRBV5-1 and TRBV20-1.

Presence of unique molecular identifiers characterized the TCR beta cDNA libraries. TCRdb re-analysed the PCR reads in MiXCR, keeping a single row per CDR3 protein. The sample has a few hundred thousand distinct CDR3 sequences; around 40% are singletons. The antigens for these receptors are not known. The sample comprised blood. The origin of the receptors is a girl aged 10-17 years with multiple sclerosis.

This chain uses TRBV29-1 with TRBJ1-1, with 8 nucleotides matching TRBD1. The V and J ends lost 4 bases and 1 base, in that order; junction bases with no gene match: 11. CDR1 and CDR2 from the germline V gene are SQVTM and ANQGSEA. The CDR3 covers 16 residues. CDR3 sequence reads: CSVVGQGASRNTEAFF. The CDR3 nucleotides read TGCAGCGTTGTTGGTCAGGGGGCGAGCCGGAACACTGAAGCTTTCTTT.

The rearrangement uses TRBV20-1 and TRBJ2-7; the D gene is possibly TRBD2 (7 bases). Between the trimmed V and J ends, which lost 5 bases and 2 bases, there was a span of 19 bases. Germline V gene lookup returns CDR1 DFQATT and CDR2 SNEGSKA (reference sequence). The CDR3 spans 15 residues. This CDR3 is CSAEGGQASPYEQYF. CDR3 sequence (DNA): TGCAGTGCTGAGGGGGGGCAGGCCTCTCCCTACGAGCAGTACTTC.

This chain joins TRBV4-1 and TRBJ2-7; D unclear. V lost 1 base, J lost 0 bases, and 4 bases lay in between. This CDR3 contains 13 residues. Germline V gives CDR1 MGHRA, CDR2 YSYEKL. The CDR3 protein is CASSQGTSYEQYF. The CDR3 nucleotides read TGCGCCAGCAGCCAAGGGACCTCCTACGAGCAGTACTTC.

This clonotype was recorded a few times. The chain is built from TRBV3-1 and TRBJ2-1; 8 nucleotides line up with TRBD1. With V trimmed by 3 bases and J by 8 bases, 12 bases remained unmatched. CDR1 LGHDT and CDR2 YNNKEL come from the germline V gene (reference sequence). This CDR3 spans 16 amino acids. The CDR3 here is CASSQMETGAGHEQFF. In DNA, the CDR3 is TGTGCCAGCAGCCAGATGGAGACAGGGGCAGGGCATGAGCAGTTCTTC.

This clonotype was counted once. An end of the junction does not agree with germline; a read error may underlie this. The genes are TRBV4-1 and TRBJ2-3; D unresolved. Germline lookup yields CDR1 MGHRA and CDR2 YSYEKL. The CDR3 covers 14 residues. The CDR3 nucleotides are TGCGCCAGCAGCCCCCCCCACAGCAGAGATACGCAGTATTTT. Translation gives CASSPPHSRDTQYF.